The source of this TCR beta chain is a study of T cells and Merkel cell carcinoma outcomes. Regarding the study as a whole: Reportedly, T-cell repertoire with density predicts Merkel cell carcinoma outcomes.

Repertoires were generated with immunoSEQ multiplex PCR, while TCRdb's copy carries only in-frame clones and drops some. The profile covers around 6,000 clones, with about four fifths appearing a single time and roughly 13% taken by the ten largest. As concerns this clone: No antigen is known for it.

This CDR3 has 13 amino acids. V lost 4 bases to trimming and J lost 2 bases; unmatched junction nucleotides: 1. The germline V gene encodes CDR1 SEHNR and CDR2 FQNEAQ (reference sequence). Sequences were obtained from tumor tissue from Merkel cell carcinoma. This rearrangement joins TRBV7-9 to TRBJ1-2; 7 nucleotides line up with TRBD1. The source of this sequence is a human donor with Merkel cell carcinoma. Some clones in this sample may be carry-over from other donors' samples. The CDR3 here is CASSSTGNYGYTF. The CDR3 coding sequence is TGTGCCAGCAGCTCGACAGGGAACTATGGCTACACCTTC.